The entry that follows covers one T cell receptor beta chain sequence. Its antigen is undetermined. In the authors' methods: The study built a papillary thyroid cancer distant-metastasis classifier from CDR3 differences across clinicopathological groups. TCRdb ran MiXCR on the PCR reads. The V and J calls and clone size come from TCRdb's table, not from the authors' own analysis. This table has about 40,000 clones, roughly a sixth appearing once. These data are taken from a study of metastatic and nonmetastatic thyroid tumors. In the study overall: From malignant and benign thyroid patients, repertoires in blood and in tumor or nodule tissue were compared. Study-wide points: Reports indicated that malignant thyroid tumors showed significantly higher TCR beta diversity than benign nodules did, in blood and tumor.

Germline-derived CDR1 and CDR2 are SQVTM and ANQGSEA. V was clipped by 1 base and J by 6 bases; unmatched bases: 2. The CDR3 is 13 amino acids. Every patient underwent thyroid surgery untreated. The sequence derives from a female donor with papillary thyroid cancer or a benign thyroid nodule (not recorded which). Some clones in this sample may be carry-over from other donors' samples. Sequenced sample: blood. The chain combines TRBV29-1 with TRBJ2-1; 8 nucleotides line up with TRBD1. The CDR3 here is CSVEGTGCNEQFF. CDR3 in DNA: TGCAGCGTTGAAGGGACAGGGTGCAATGAGCAGTTCTTC.